This T cell receptor (beta chain) was captured by sequencing in a study of cytomegalovirus exposure and HLA in healthy donors. PCR involved 60 Vbeta and 13 Jbeta primers. Measured with immunoSEQ multiplex PCR; TCRdb has only the in-frame clones, and not every one. The data show 140,000 or so clones, just over 70% seen once. V shed 0 bases and J shed 3 bases, with 11 bases lying between them. CDR1 is SGHRS, CDR2 YFSETQ, per germline. This CDR3 region has 15 residues. V gene TRBV5-1 combines with J gene TRBJ2-3; no clear D. Sequencing was performed on PBMCs. The clonotype comes from a woman in her thirties in good health and CMV-seronegative. The CDR3 sequence is CASSLALKRTDTQYF. The CDR3 DNA is TGCGCCAGCAGCTTGGCCCTTAAGAGGACAGATACGCAGTATTTT.